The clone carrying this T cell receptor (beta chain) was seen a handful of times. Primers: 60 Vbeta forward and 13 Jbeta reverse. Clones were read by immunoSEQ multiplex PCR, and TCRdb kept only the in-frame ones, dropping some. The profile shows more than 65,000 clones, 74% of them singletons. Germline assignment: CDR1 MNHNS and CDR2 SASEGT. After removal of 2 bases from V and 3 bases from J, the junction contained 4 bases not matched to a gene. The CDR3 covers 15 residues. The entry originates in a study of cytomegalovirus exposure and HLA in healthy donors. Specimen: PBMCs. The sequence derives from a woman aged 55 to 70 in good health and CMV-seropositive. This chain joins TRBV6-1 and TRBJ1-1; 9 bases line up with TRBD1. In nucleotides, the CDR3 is TGTGCCAGCAGTGAAATGTGGACAGGGGACACTGAAGCTTTCTTT. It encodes CASSEMWTGDTEAFF.